Described below is a single T cell receptor beta chain sequence and its context. The antigen remains unidentified. The data derive from a study of shared clonotypes between healthy human individuals. V gave up 4 bases and J gave up 12 bases, with 17 bases separating them. CDR1 is SGHNT and CDR2 is YYREEE in the germline V gene (reference sequence). The CDR3 totals 12 residues. Points from the study as a whole: The four-donor shared clonotypes exceeded non-shared clonotypes in generation probability, with non-shared ones scoring lower.

Assay runs were performed at deep level. Profiled with immunoSEQ multiplex PCR; TCRdb holds only in-frame clones, not every one. The sample carries roughly 2 million clones, about 94% recorded once. V is TRBV5-4 and J is TRBJ2-7; D unresolved. This clonotype originated in a man in his late teens or twenties in good health. The sequenced sample consisted of naive CD4+ T cells sorted from blood. Subset in this sample: CD45RA+ positively selected. CDR3: CASSPGPPSWYF. CDR3 nucleotide sequence: TGTGCCAGCAGCCCCGGACCCCCCTCCTGGTACTTC.